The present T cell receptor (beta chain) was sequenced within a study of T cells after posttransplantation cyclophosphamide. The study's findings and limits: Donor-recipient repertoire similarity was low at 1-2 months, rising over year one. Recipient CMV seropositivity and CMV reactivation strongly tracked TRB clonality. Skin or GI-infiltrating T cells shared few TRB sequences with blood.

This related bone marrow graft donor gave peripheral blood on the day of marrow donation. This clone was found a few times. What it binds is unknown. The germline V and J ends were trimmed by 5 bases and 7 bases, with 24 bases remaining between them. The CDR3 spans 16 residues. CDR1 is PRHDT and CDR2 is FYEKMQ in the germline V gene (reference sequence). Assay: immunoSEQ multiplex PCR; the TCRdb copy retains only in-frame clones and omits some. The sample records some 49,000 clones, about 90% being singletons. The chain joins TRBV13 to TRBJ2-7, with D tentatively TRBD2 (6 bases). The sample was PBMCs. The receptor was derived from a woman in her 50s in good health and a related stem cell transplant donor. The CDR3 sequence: CASSATETSLPTEQYF. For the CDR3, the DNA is TGTGCCAGCAGCGCTACCGAGACTAGTCTACCGACGGAGCAGTACTTC.